This passage covers 19 T cell receptor beta chains from one sample sequenced in a study of early T cells in non-severe SARS-CoV-2 infection. TCRdb reprocessed the 5' RACE reads via MiXCR and lists one record per CDR3 protein. The data contain some 67,000 distinct CDR3 sequences, around 14% of them singletons. The sample was whole blood. These receptors were taken from an adult who was a healthcare worker with PCR-confirmed SARS-CoV-2 infection or an uninfected control (not recorded which).

Ten or more counts support this clonotype. V usage is TRBV5-1 and J usage is TRBJ2-7; D possibly corresponds to TRBD1 (6 bases). Per the germline V gene, CDR1 is SGHRS and CDR2 is YFSETQ. The V end was cut by 2 bases, the J end by 6 bases, with 12 bases between. The CDR3 is 13 residues long. In nucleotides, the CDR3 is TGCGCCAGCAGCTTCTCTGAGGGGGTCGAGCAGTACTTC. Translation gives CASSFSEGVEQYF. Variable domain in full (rest from reference TRBV5-1 and TRBJ2-7): KAGVTQTPRYLIKTRGQQVTLSCSPISGHRSVSWYQQTPGQGLQFLFEYFSETQRNKGNFPGRFSGRQFSNSRSEMNVSTLELGDSALYLCASSFSEGVEQYFGPGTRLTVT.

The gene calls are TRBV28 and TRBJ2-7, with D unclear. The germline CDR1 and CDR2 sequences are MDHEN and SYDVKM. The germline V and J ends were trimmed by 2 bases and 1 base, with 9 bases remaining between them. The CDR3 consists of 14 residues. The CDR3 bases are TGTGCCAGCAGTTTAGCAGCGACGTCCTACGAGCAGTACTTC. Translation gives CASSLAATSYEQYF.

V usage is TRBV7-9 and J usage is TRBJ2-2; TRBD1 matches 8 bases. Trimming at V came to 2 bases and at J to 0 bases, leaving 5 bases not matched to a gene. This CDR3 contains 17 residues. Germline V gene lookup returns CDR1 SEHNR and CDR2 FQNEAQ (reference sequence). The CDR3 loop reads CASSLSLTGANTGELFF. The DNA for the CDR3 is TGTGCCAGCAGCTTAAGCCTGACAGGGGCGAACACCGGGGAGCTGTTTTTT.

There are a few counts of this clonotype. The chain has TRBV7-2 and TRBJ1-6; D possibly corresponds to TRBD1 (5 bases). The CDR3 length is 15 residues. Deletions cut 4 bases from V and 10 bases from J, with 17 bases between. From germline, CDR1 is SGHTA and CDR2 FQGNSA. CDR3 sequence: CASSSRGGARSPLHF. CDR3 DNA: TGTGCCAGCAGCTCCCGCGGGGGAGCTAGGTCACCCCTCCACTTT.

This chain connects TRBV21-1 to TRBJ2-7. TRBV21-1 is tagged as a pseudogene. CDR3 length equals 11 residues. The CDR3, as DNA: TGTGCCAGCAGCTATCGTCTCGAGCAGTACTTC. It specifies CASSYRLEQYF.

This rearrangement joins TRBV29-1 to TRBJ1-1; D is undetermined. V was clipped by 5 bases and J by 1 base, with 2 bases between them. The CDR3 has 10 amino acids. Germline V gene sequence: CDR1 SQVTM, CDR2 ANQGSEA. CDR3 protein: CSVRNTEAFF. In nucleotides, the CDR3 is TGCAGCGTTAGGAACACTGAAGCTTTCTTT.

In this sample, this clonotype turned up many times. This sequence joins TRBV11-2 and TRBJ2-4, with 8 bases lining up with TRBD2. The V gene's germline CDR1 is SGHAT and CDR2 FQNNGV. The CDR3 covers 16 residues. J gave up 6 bases and V 1 base, and 8 bases lay outside the gene matches. The CDR3 DNA reads as TGTGCCAGCAGCTTAGGGGGCGGGACTAGGAGAAACATTCAGTACTTC. Translated, it gives CASSLGGGTRRNIQYF.

This clonotype was observed many times. The gene calls are TRBV5-4 and TRBJ2-3; TRBD2 agrees at 7 bases. V dropped 1 base and J dropped 2; count of bases not matched to a gene: 7. Germline lookup yields CDR1 SGHNT and CDR2 YYREEE (reference sequence). The CDR3 totals 16 residues. This CDR3 is CASSLHGRPITDTQYF. DNA for the CDR3: TGTGCCAGCAGCTTGCACGGGAGGCCGATCACAGATACGCAGTATTTT.

In DNA, the CDR3 is TGTGCCAGCAGCTTTTACTCCTACGAGCAGTACTTC. Amino acid sequence: CASSFYSYEQYF. The chain is built from TRBV5-6 and TRBJ2-7; no clear D gene. CDR3 size: 12 residues. The V end was cut by 2 bases, the J end by 0 bases, with 3 bases between. The germline CDR1 and CDR2 sequences are SGHDT and YYEEEE.

This chain joins TRBV15 and TRBJ2-5, with D maybe TRBD2 (5 bases). The CDR3 has 14 amino acids. The V end lost 3 bases, the J end lost 2 bases, and 10 bases lay between the germline ends. The germline gives CDR1 LNHNV, CDR2 YYDKDF (reference sequence). CDR3 bases: TGTGCCACCAGCAGGCGGGTTGCGCAAGAGACCCAGTACTTC. As protein: CATSRRVAQETQYF.

The table lists this clonotype with many counts. This chain joins TRBV9 and TRBJ2-3; 14 positions match TRBD2. The V gene end was trimmed by 1 base and the J gene end by 0 bases; junction bases not matched to a gene: 4. The germline V gene encodes CDR1 SGDLS and CDR2 YYNGEE. CDR3 length: 18 residues. The CDR3 region has the DNA TGTGCCAGCAGCGTAAGACTAGCGGGAGGGGGAAGCACAGATACGCAGTATTTT. It translates to CASSVRLAGGGSTDTQYF.

This clonotype was seen a few times. V gene TRBV18 combines with J gene TRBJ1-4; no clear D gene. This CDR3 comprises 14 residues. Germline assignment: CDR1 KGHSH and CDR2 LQKENI. Trimming removed 0 bases at V and 8 bases at J, with 10 bases between. Here the CDR3 reads CASSPPESREKLFF. CDR3 bases: TGTGCCAGCTCACCACCGGAGTCTAGGGAAAAACTGTTTTTT.

For the CDR3, the DNA is TGTGCCAGCAGCCGTCGGACCGAGCACACCGGGGAGCTGTTTTTT. Translation: CASSRRTEHTGELFF. The rearrangement joins TRBV21-1 to TRBJ2-2. TRBV21-1 is labeled a pseudogene. The CDR3 length is 15 residues.

The chain joins TRBV7-2 to TRBJ2-7, with D possibly TRBD1 on 5 matching bases. The V gene lost 8 bases and the J gene lost 2 bases, with 16 bases spanning the gap. Per germline, CDR1 SGHTA and CDR2 FQGNSA. This CDR3 spans 14 amino acids. The chain's CDR3 is CASGSYRITYEQYF. In nucleotides, the CDR3 is TGTGCCAGCGGATCATACAGGATCACCTACGAGCAGTACTTC.

In its sample, this clonotype was seen many times. The gene calls are TRBV10-3 and TRBJ1-1; possibly TRBD1 for D (5 bases). The V end lost 9 bases, the J end lost 1 base, and 15 bases lay between the germline ends. Germline CDR1 ENHRY, CDR2 SYGVKD. CDR3 size: 14 residues. CDR3 DNA sequence: TGTGCCATTAAAGTTCGACAGACGAACACTGAAGCTTTCTTT. This encodes CAIKVRQTNTEAFF.

The chain carries TRBV11-2 and TRBJ2-1, with TRBD1 matching 8 bases. The CDR3 is made up of 16 amino acids. CDR1 and CDR2 (germline): SGHAT, FQNNGV. V gave up 6 bases and J gave up 0 bases; unmatched junction bases: 7. The CDR3 DNA follows: TGTGCCAGCAGACGGAACAGGGGGAGCTCCTACAATGAGCAGTTCTTC. Protein sequence: CASRRNRGSSYNEQFF.

The chain joins TRBV29-1 to TRBJ1-1, with a weak D call TRBD1 (5 bases). The CDR3 has 11 amino acids. V was cut by 8 bases and J by 6 bases, with 13 bases left in between. Germline assignment: CDR1 SQVTM and CDR2 ANQGSEA. CDR3 sequence: CSSQGAAEAFF. In nucleotides, the CDR3 is TGCAGCTCCCAGGGTGCGGCTGAAGCTTTCTTT.

The sample holds a few counts of this clonotype. The J gene is TRBJ2-2, the V gene TRBV11-3; D perhaps matches TRBD2 (6 bases). Germline V gene sequence: CDR1 SGHNT, CDR2 YENEEA. V was shortened by 5 bases and J by 3 bases, with 10 bases between the two germline ends. This CDR3 has 14 amino acids. CDR3 residues: CASSRDLYTGELFF. CDR3 nucleotide sequence: TGTGCCAGCAGCCGGGACTTGTACACCGGGGAGCTGTTTTTT.

This clonotype has a handful of counts. The chain combines TRBV5-1 with TRBJ2-3; 8 bases are a match to TRBD2. The CDR3 contains 16 residues. Germline CDR1 SGHRS, CDR2 YFSETQ. V lost 2 bases and J lost 3; bases outside the gene matches: 8. The CDR3 reads CASSFKLADKTDTQYF. The CDR3 DNA follows: TGCGCCAGCAGCTTTAAACTAGCGGATAAGACAGATACGCAGTATTTT.